The sequence of this T cell receptor beta chain was determined in a study of cytomegalovirus exposure and HLA in healthy donors. The CDR3 has 13 residues. The V gene's germline CDR1 is MNHEY and CDR2 SVGAGI. Losses at the gene ends were 5 bases for V and 9 bases for J; bases not matched to a gene: 5. With 60 Vbeta and 13 Jbeta primers, the PCR was carried out. Profiling relied on immunoSEQ multiplex PCR, and the TCRdb table lists in-frame clones only, not all of them. The sample consists of roughly 140,000 clones, roughly 82% of them appearing once. This chain uses TRBV6-5 with TRBJ2-1, with 9 bases fitting TRBD1. Source material: PBMCs. The TCR comes from a man younger than 40 in good health and CMV-seropositive. The CDR3 reads CASSDRTGVEQFF. The DNA of the CDR3 is TGTGCCAGCAGTGACCGGACAGGGGTTGAGCAGTTCTTC.